The 11 T cell receptor beta chains below come from one sample, sequenced in a study of cytomegalovirus exposure and HLA in healthy donors. The PCR had 60 Vbeta and 13 Jbeta primers. Using immunoSEQ multiplex PCR, the repertoire was profiled, and TCRdb retains in-frame clones only, with some absent. The repertoire includes some 150,000 clones, approximately 84% of them detected once, and approximately 1.3% sits in the top ten. Sequenced sample: PBMCs. These receptors all come from a man aged 25 to 45 in good health and CMV-seropositive.

This rearrangement joins TRBV7-2 to TRBJ2-7, with 7 bases lining up with TRBD1. The germline CDR1 and CDR2 sequences are SGHTA and FQGNSA. This CDR3 region has 13 residues. V lost 3 bases and J lost 7; bases outside the gene matches: 6. CDR3 sequence: CASSLNRGLEQYF. The CDR3 nucleotides read TGTGCCAGCAGCTTGAACAGGGGCCTAGAGCAGTACTTC.

This sequence joins TRBV28 and TRBJ2-2, with 7 bases identical to TRBD2. CDR1 is MDHEN, CDR2 SYDVKM, per germline. Unmatched junction bases numbered 7, after V lost 2 bases and J lost 7 bases. The CDR3 loop spans 15 amino acids. The CDR3 protein is CASSLVPTGGGELFF. CDR3 nucleotides: TGTGCCAGCAGTTTAGTTCCCACGGGGGGCGGGGAGCTGTTTTTT.

The rearrangement uses TRBV2 and TRBJ2-2, with D possibly TRBD2 on 8 matching bases. The CDR3 is 15 residues long. Trimming took 7 bases from V and 3 from J, leaving 15 bases between them. Germline lookup yields CDR1 SNHLY and CDR2 FYNNEI. The CDR3 sequence: CASTREGAYTGELFF. Here the CDR3 DNA reads TGTGCCAGCACCCGGGAGGGGGCTTACACCGGGGAGCTGTTTTTT.

This clone was picked up a small number of times. Other DNA sequences in this specimen translate into the identical CDR3. The chain joins TRBV28 to TRBJ1-1; D is uncertain. Germline CDR1 and CDR2: MDHEN and SYDVKM. Trimming left V 2 bases short and J 1 base short, with 5 bases between. The CDR3 spans 13 residues. The CDR3 region is CASSLGRNTEAFF. CDR3 DNA: TGTGCCAGCAGTTTAGGCAGGAACACTGAAGCTTTCTTT.

J is TRBJ2-1 and V is TRBV13; a possible D gene is TRBD1 (5 bases). Trimming took 2 bases from V and 4 from J, leaving 12 bases between them. This CDR3 has 15 amino acids. Looked up from germline, CDR1 is PRHDT and CDR2 is FYEKMQ (reference sequence). The CDR3 nucleotides read TGTGCCAGCAGCTTAAGTAGGGGTTTTTACAATGAGCAGTTCTTC. Translating it yields CASSLSRGFYNEQFF.

The chain is built from TRBV2 and TRBJ1-5; a weak D match, TRBD1 (5 bases). The CDR3 length is 14 residues. V shed 4 bases and J shed 7 bases, with 14 bases lying between them. The germline V gene has CDR1 SNHLY and CDR2 FYNNEI. The CDR3 region has the DNA TGTGCCAGCAGTGCAGGGCATAACCGGCAGCCCCAGCATTTT. It is translated as CASSAGHNRQPQHF.

The chain links TRBV7-2 to TRBJ2-7; tentative D call: TRBD2 (5 bases). Germline CDR1 reads SGHTA; CDR2 reads FQGNSA. The CDR3 runs 14 residues. Trimming stripped 5 bases from V and 7 bases from J, with 18 bases between. The CDR3 DNA follows: TGTGCCAGCAGCAGTGCATCGCTAGCCTTAGAGCAGTACTTC. It codes for CASSSASLALEQYF. Full variable domain (missing parts from reference TRBV7-2 and TRBJ2-7): GAGVSQSPSNKVTEKGKDVELRCDPISGHTALYWYRQSLGQGLEFLIYFQGNSAPDKSGLPSDRFSAERTGGSVSTLTIQRTQQEDSAVYLCASSSASLALEQYFGPGTRLTVT.

This clone has a handful of counts. The chain has TRBV6-1 and TRBJ1-4; D is possibly TRBD1 (6 bases). The V gene's germline CDR1 is MNHNS and CDR2 SASEGT. V lost 6 bases, J lost 2 bases, and 13 bases lay in between. The CDR3 is 15 amino acids. CDR3 DNA: TGTGCCAGCAGCGAACAGGGTCTCACTAATGAAAAACTGTTTTTT. It specifies CASSEQGLTNEKLFF.

The chain combines TRBV7-6 with TRBJ2-2, with 11 nucleotides matching TRBD2. The germline V gene encodes CDR1 SGHVS and CDR2 FNYEAQ. V shed 3 bases and J 7 bases; nucleotides not matched to a gene: 4. The CDR3 is 15 amino acids. CDR3 in amino acids: CASSFSGGAGGELFF. The CDR3 DNA sequence: TGTGCCAGCAGCTTTAGCGGGGGGGCCGGCGGGGAGCTGTTTTTT.

This sequence joins TRBV15 and TRBJ1-2; D is undetermined. V shed 0 bases and J shed 7 bases, with 15 bases lying between them. Germline CDR1 and CDR2: LNHNV and YYDKDF (reference sequence). The CDR3 consists of 15 residues. The CDR3, as DNA: TGTGCCACCAGCAGAGATGGACTGTCGTCTTCTGGCTACACCTTC. Protein: CATSRDGLSSSGYTF.

The rearrangement uses TRBV18 and TRBJ2-7; 12 bases fit TRBD2. Germline CDR1 and CDR2: KGHSH and LQKENI. The V gene end was trimmed by 2 bases and the J gene end by 3 bases; junction bases not matched to a gene: 8. The CDR3 extends over 17 amino acids. CDR3 in DNA: TGTGCCAGCTCACCATCTAGCGGGGGGGCTAGTTACTACGAGCAGTACTTC. This translates into CASSPSSGGASYYEQYF. Drawing the rest from reference TRBV18 and TRBJ2-7, the complete variable domain is NAGVMQNPRHLVRRRGQEARLRCSPMKGHSHVYWYRQLPEEGLKFMVYLQKENIIDESGMPKERFSAEFPKEGPSILRIQQVVRGDSAAYFCASSPSSGGASYYEQYFGPGTRLTVT.